The 3 T cell receptor beta chains reported below all come from one sample, sequenced in a study of shared clonotypes between healthy human individuals. Libraries were prepared by immunoSEQ multiplex PCR; TCRdb keeps only in-frame clonotypes and omits some of them. This table has some 1 million clones, more than 65% appearing once. The sequenced sample was memory CD4+ T cells sorted from blood. Noted subset: CD45RA-negative fraction. The receptors here all came from a man aged 18 to 30 in good health.

This rearrangement joins TRBV11-1 to TRBJ2-6, with D perhaps assigned TRBD1 or TRBD2 (7 bases each). The CDR3 length is 17 residues. V was shortened by 6 bases and J by 0 bases, with 15 bases between the two germline ends. Germline loops: CDR1 SGHAT, CDR2 FQDESV (reference sequence). CDR3 sequence: CASRGGGIFSGANVLTF. The CDR3 nucleotides read TGTGCCAGCAGGGGAGGGGGCATATTCTCTGGGGCCAACGTCCTGACTTTC.

The gene calls are TRBV6-5 and TRBJ2-7; TRBD2 matches at 11 bases. Trimming at V came to 6 bases and at J to 2 bases, leaving 6 bases not matched to a gene. The V gene's germline CDR1 is MNHEY and CDR2 SVGAGI. CDR3 length: 15 residues. The CDR3 sequence: CASSALAGGTYEQYF. CDR3 in DNA: TGTGCCAGCAGCGCTTTAGCGGGAGGGACCTACGAGCAGTACTTC.

This clone has a handful of counts. The chain employs TRBV2 and TRBJ1-2, with D unresolved. This CDR3 has 14 amino acids. CDR1 and CDR2 (germline): SNHLY, FYNNEI. Trimming took 1 base from V and 4 from J, leaving 10 bases between them. CDR3: CASSEEGFGYGYTF. The CDR3, as DNA: TGTGCCAGCAGTGAAGAGGGTTTTGGCTATGGCTACACCTTC. Looking up the rest from reference TRBV2 and TRBJ1-2 gives the full variable domain: EPEVTQTPSHQVTQMGQEVILRCVPISNHLYFYWYRQILGQKVEFLVSFYNNEISEKSEIFDDQFSVERPDGSNFTLKIRSTKLEDSAMYFCASSEEGFGYGYTFGSGTRLTVV.